This TCR beta chain derives from a study of blood T cells in healthy people across ages. This clonotype was found a few times. A second PCR, run for about 7 to 11 cycles, used a sample-barcoded 5' primer plus a J-beta primer mix. TCRdb reprocessed the 5' RACE reads with MiXCR, giving one entry per CDR3 protein. This table has 1,800,000 or so distinct CDR3 sequences, about two fifths appearing once. The CDR3 is 14 amino acids. The V segment lost 5 bases and the J segment 5 bases; nucleotides outside the gene matches: 12. The germline V gene encodes CDR1 SQVTM and CDR2 ANQGSEA. The receptor was isolated from a human donor in good health. Sequences were obtained from blood. The chain couples TRBV29-1 to TRBJ2-7, with 7 bases aligning to TRBD2. DNA for the CDR3: TGCAGCGTTTGGGGGGAGGGGAATCGCAACGAGCAGTACTTC. It yields the protein CSVWGEGNRNEQYF.